This T cell receptor beta chain comes out of a study of CD8+ T cells in alopecia areata. In regard to this clone: What it binds is unknown.

Reverse transcribed after extraction, RNA yielded cDNA as the sequencing template. The table came from immunoSEQ multiplex PCR; TCRdb's copy has only in-frame clones and leaves some out. The data hold roughly 7,500 clones, with approximately 67% observed a single time. General study points: Besides other cells, scalp samples also yield sequences of resident alphabeta T cells from normal skin.

Peripheral blood and lesional scalp punch biopsies came from alopecia areata patients. The sequence came from a human donor with alopecia areata. The sample was skin, taken at week 0.

CDR3 DNA: TGTGCCAGCAGTGATCTCGGGGGTAGCACAGATACGCAGTATTTT. Protein sequence: CASSDLGGSTDTQYF. The rearrangement uses TRBV2 and TRBJ2-3; TRBD2 might be the D (6 bases). V was cut by 3 bases and J by 0 bases, with 10 bases left in between. This CDR3 region has 15 residues. Germline CDR1 is SNHLY and CDR2 is FYNNEI.